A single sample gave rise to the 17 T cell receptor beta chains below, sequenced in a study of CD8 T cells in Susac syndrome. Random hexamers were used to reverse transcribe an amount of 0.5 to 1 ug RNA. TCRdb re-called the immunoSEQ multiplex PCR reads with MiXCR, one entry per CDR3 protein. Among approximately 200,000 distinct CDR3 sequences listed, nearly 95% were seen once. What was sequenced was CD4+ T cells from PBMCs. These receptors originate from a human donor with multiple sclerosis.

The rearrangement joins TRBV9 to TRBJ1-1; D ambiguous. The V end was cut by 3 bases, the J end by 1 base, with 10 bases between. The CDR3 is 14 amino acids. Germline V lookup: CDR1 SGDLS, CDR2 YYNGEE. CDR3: CASSDLRRNTEAFF. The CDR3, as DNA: TGTGCCAGCAGCGACTTGAGGAGGAACACTGAAGCTTTCTTT.

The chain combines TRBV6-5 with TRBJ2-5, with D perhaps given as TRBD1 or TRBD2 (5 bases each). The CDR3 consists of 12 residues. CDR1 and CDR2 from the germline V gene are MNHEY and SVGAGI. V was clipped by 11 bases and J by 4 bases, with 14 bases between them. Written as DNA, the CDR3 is TGTGCCGCCACGGGGACCGGAGAGACCCAGTACTTC. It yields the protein CAATGTGETQYF.

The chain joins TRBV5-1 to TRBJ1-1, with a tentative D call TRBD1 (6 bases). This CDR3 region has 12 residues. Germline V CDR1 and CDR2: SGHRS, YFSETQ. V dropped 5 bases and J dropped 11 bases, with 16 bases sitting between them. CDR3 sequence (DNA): TGCGCCAGCAGTCTGGACAGAGAACGGGCTTTCTTT. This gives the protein CASSLDRERAFF.

This chain's CDR3 is CTPPSPLHF. The CDR3 DNA follows: TGCACCCCTCCGTCACCCCTCCACTTT. This sequence joins TRBV20-1 and TRBJ1-6, with D unclear. Germline CDR1 is DFQATT and CDR2 is SNEGSKA (reference sequence). This CDR3 is 9 amino acids long.

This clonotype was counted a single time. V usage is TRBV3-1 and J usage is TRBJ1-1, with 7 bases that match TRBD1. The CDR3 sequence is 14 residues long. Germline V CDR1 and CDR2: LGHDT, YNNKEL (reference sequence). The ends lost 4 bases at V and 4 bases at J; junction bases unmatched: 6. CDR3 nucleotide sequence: TGTGCCAGCAGCCGAGACAGGGTAGTCACTGAAGCTTTCTTT. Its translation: CASSRDRVVTEAFF. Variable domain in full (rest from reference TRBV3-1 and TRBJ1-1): DTAVSQTPKYLVTQMGNDKSIKCEQNLGHDTMYWYKQDSKKFLKIMFSYNNKELIINETVPNRFSPKSPDKAHLNLHINSLELGDSAVYFCASSRDRVVTEAFFGQGTRLTVV.

The CDR3: CASGRKMSYNEQFF. DNA of the CDR3: TGTGCTTCAGGGAGGAAGATGTCCTACAATGAGCAGTTCTTC. The gene calls are TRBV7-8 and TRBJ2-1; D may be TRBD2 (6 bases). CDR3 length: 14 amino acids. Germline CDR1 SGHVS, CDR2 FQNEAQ.

CDR3 nucleotide sequence: TGTGCCAGCAGCCAAGAACGAGGGGGTGAGCAGTTCTTC. Translated: CASSQERGGEQFF. The chain has TRBV3-1 and TRBJ2-1, with a possible D match to TRBD1 (6 bases). CDR3 size: 13 residues. Trimming cost V 0 bases and J 9 bases, with 9 bases left between them. Germline V CDR1 and CDR2: LGHDT, YNNKEL (reference sequence).

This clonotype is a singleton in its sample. CDR3 in amino acids: CSATIQGLNTDTQYF. CDR3 nucleotide sequence: TGCAGTGCCACTATTCAGGGACTCAACACAGATACGCAGTATTTT. The V gene is TRBV20-1, the J gene TRBJ2-3; perhaps TRBD2 as D (6 bases). There are 15 residues in the CDR3. Germline V CDR1 and CDR2: DFQATT, SNEGSKA (reference sequence). Trimming removed 6 bases from V and 2 bases from J, with 18 bases in between.

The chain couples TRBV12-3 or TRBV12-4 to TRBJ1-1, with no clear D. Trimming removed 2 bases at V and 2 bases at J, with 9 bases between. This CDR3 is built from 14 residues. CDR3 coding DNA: TGTGCCAGCAGTTTATCGGGAGCCAACACTGAAGCTTTCTTT. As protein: CASSLSGANTEAFF.

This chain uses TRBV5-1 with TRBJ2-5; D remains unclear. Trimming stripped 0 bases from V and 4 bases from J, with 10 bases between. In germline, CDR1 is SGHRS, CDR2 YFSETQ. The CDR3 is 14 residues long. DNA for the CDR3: TGCGCCAGCAGCTTGGGACGCCTGGGAGAGACCCAGTACTTC. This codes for CASSLGRLGETQYF.

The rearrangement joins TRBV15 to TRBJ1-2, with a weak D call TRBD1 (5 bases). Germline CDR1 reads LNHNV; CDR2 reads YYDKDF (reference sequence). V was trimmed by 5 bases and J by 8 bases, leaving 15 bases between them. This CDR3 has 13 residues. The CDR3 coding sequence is TGTGCCACCAGCGGGTCGGGGGAGGAAGGCTACACCTTC. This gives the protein CATSGSGEEGYTF.

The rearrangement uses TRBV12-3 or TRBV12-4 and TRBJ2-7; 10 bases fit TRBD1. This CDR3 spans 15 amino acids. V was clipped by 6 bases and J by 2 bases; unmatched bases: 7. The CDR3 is CASSRRGTGAYEQYF. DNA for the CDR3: TGTGCCAGCAGCCGTAGGGGGACAGGGGCCTACGAGCAGTACTTC.

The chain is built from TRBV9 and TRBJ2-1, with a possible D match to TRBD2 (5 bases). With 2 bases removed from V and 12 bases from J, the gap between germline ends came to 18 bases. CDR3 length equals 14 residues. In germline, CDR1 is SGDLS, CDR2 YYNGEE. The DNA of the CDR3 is TGTGCCAGCAGCGTTCAGCCGGGGTCAAAGACGCAGTTCTTC. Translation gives CASSVQPGSKTQFF.

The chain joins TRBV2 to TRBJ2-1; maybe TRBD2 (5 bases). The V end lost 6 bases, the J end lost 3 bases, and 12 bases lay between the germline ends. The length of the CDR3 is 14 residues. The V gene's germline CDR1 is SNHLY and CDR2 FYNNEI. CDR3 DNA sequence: TGTGCCAGCAGCGCGCGGGCCTTCTACAATGAGCAGTTCTTC. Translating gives CASSARAFYNEQFF.

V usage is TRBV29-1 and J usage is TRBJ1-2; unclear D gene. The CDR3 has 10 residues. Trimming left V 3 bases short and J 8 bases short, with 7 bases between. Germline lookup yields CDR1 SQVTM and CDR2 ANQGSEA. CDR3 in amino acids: CSVDSHGYTF. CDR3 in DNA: TGCAGCGTTGACAGCCACGGCTACACCTTC.

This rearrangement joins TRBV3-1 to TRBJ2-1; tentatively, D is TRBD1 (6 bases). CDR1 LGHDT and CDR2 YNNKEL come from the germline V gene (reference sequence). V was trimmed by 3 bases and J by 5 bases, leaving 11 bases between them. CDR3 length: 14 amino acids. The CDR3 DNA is TGTGCCAGCAGCCAGAGGACAGTGAACAATGAGCAGTTCTTC. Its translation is CASSQRTVNNEQFF.

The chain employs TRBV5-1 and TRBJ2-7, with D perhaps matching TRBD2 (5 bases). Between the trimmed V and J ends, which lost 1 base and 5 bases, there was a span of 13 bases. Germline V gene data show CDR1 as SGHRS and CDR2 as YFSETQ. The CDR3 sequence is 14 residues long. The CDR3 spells CASSLRGPNDEQYF. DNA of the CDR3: TGCGCCAGCAGCTTGCGAGGGCCCAACGACGAGCAGTACTTC.